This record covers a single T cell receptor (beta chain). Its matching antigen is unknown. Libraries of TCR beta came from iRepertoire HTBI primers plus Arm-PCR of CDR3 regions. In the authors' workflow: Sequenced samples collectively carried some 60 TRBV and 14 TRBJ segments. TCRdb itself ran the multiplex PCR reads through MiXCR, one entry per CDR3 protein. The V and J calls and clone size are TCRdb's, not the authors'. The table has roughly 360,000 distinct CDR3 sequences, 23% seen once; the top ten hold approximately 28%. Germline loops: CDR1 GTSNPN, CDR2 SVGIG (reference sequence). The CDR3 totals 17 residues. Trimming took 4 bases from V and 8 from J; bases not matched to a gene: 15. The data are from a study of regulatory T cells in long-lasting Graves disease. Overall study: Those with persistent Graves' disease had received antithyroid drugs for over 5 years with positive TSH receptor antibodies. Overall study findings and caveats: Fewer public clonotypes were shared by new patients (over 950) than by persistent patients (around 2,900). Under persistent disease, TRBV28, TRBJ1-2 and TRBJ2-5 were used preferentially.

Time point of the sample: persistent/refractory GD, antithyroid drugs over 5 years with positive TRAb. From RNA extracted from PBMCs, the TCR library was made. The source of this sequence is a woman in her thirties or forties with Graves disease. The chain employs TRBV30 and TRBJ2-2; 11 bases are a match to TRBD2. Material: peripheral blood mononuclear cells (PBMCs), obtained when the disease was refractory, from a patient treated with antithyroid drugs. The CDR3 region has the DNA TGTGCCTGGAACACTCGGGTAGCGGGAGGGCCTGGTGGGGAGCTGTTTTTT. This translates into CAWNTRVAGGPGGELFF. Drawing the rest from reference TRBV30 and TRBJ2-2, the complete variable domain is SQTIHQWPATLVQPVGSPLSLECTVEGTSNPNLYWYRQAAGRGLQLLFYSVGIGQISSEVPQNLSASRPQDRQFILSSKKLLLSDSGFYLCAWNTRVAGGPGGELFFGEGSRLTVL.